Following are 13 T cell receptor beta chains from one sample sequenced in a study of control samples from healthy donors and cancer patients. The repertoire was sequenced with immunoSEQ multiplex PCR; TCRdb's copy has only in-frame clones and lacks some. This sample has about 180,000 clones; around nine tenths occur once, and the top ten carry about 1.4%. The sample consisted of blood. The receptor set was obtained from a man aged 30 to 45 in good health.

The rearrangement uses TRBV9 and TRBJ2-1; TRBD1 agrees at 9 bases. Losses at the gene ends were 4 bases for V and 4 bases for J; bases not matched to a gene: 9. Germline V gene data show CDR1 as SGDLS and CDR2 as YYNGEE. CDR3 length: 16 amino acids. The CDR3 region has the DNA TGTGCCAGCAGCCCTCGAGGGGACAGGGTATACAATGAGCAGTTCTTC. Translation: CASSPRGDRVYNEQFF. The full variable domain, its missing parts supplied by reference TRBV9 and TRBJ2-1, is DSGVTQTPKHLITATGQRVTLRCSPRSGDLSVYWYQQSLDQGLQFLIQYYNGEERAKGNILERFSAQQFPDLHSELNLSSLELGDSALYFCASSPRGDRVYNEQFFGPGTRLTVL.

The chain recombines TRBV7-2 with TRBJ1-2; TRBD1 agrees at 9 bases. There are 16 residues in the CDR3. Germline loops: CDR1 SGHTA, CDR2 FQGNSA. J gave up 0 bases and V 6 bases, and 8 bases lay outside the gene matches. The CDR3 is CASSSTGQGTNYGYTF. CDR3 in DNA: TGTGCCAGCAGTTCGACGGGACAGGGCACTAACTATGGCTACACCTTC.

The chain is built from TRBV6-5 and TRBJ2-7, with 9 bases fitting TRBD2. The CDR3 totals 14 residues. CDR1 and CDR2 from the germline V gene are MNHEY and SVGAGI. V was pared by 6 bases and J by 2 bases, with 5 bases of the junction left unmatched. CDR3 sequence: CASSIAGAAYEQYF. The CDR3 nucleotides are TGTGCCAGCAGCATAGCGGGAGCAGCCTACGAGCAGTACTTC.

The rearrangement links TRBV6-1 to TRBJ1-2, with 10 bases aligning to TRBD1. The CDR3 is 14 residues long. V was clipped by 5 bases and J by 7 bases; unmatched bases: 7. CDR1 MNHNS and CDR2 SASEGT come from the germline V gene. CDR3 sequence reads: CASSPGQGLSGYTF. The DNA of the CDR3 is TGTGCCAGCAGTCCGGGACAGGGGTTAAGTGGCTACACCTTC.

This chain links TRBV11-2 with TRBJ2-5; 8 nucleotides line up with TRBD2. The germline CDR1 and CDR2 sequences are SGHAT and FQNNGV. The CDR3 consists of 16 residues. V lost 6 bases to trimming and J lost 6 bases; unmatched junction nucleotides: 15. For the CDR3, the DNA is TGTGCCAGCAGTGACATCCGGGGGGGCCTGGGAAAGACCCAGTACTTC. Its translation: CASSDIRGGLGKTQYF.

The chain links TRBV29-1 to TRBJ1-5; D ambiguous. V lost 0 bases and J lost 12, with 12 bases in between. The CDR3 runs to 12 residues. Germline CDR1 SQVTM, CDR2 ANQGSEA. CDR3 residues: CSVEDSPINQHF. The CDR3 nucleotides read TGCAGCGTTGAAGACAGCCCTATTAACCAGCATTTT.

This clone has only one observation. This chain joins TRBV3-1 (or the pseudogene TRBV3-2) and TRBJ2-7; TRBD2 aligns across 8 bases. CDR3 size: 14 residues. The V gene end was trimmed by 0 bases and the J gene end by 13 bases; junction bases not matched to a gene: 11. The germline V gene has CDR1 LGHDT and CDR2 YNNKEL (reference sequence). This CDR3 is CASSQDLRAGGQYF. The CDR3 DNA is TGTGCCAGCAGCCAAGACCTGAGGGCGGGAGGCCAATACTTC.

The rearrangement joins TRBV5-4 to TRBJ2-6, with D uncertain. The CDR3 sequence is 16 residues long. Germline V gene lookup returns CDR1 SGHNT and CDR2 YYREEE (reference sequence). V was cut by 0 bases and J by 0 bases, with 7 bases left in between. The CDR3 here is CASSLDGYSGANVLTF. The CDR3 DNA sequence: TGTGCCAGCAGCTTGGACGGCTACTCTGGGGCCAACGTCCTGACTTTC. Complete variable domain (other parts from reference TRBV5-4 and TRBJ2-6): ETGVTQSPTHLIKTRGQQVTLRCSSQSGHNTVSWYQQALGQGPQFIFQYYREEENGRGNFPPRFSGLQFPNYSSELNVNALELDDSALYLCASSLDGYSGANVLTFGAGSRLTVL.

This rearrangement joins TRBV28 to TRBJ2-7, with TRBD2 identical over 10 bases. Germline V CDR1 and CDR2: MDHEN, SYDVKM. This CDR3 region has 12 residues. Trimming cost V 6 bases and J 8 bases; bases outside gene matches: 4. CDR3 residues: CASSLGLAQQYF. CDR3 in DNA: TGTGCCAGCAGCCTGGGACTAGCGCAGCAGTACTTC. Complete variable domain (other parts from reference TRBV28 and TRBJ2-7): DVKVTQSSRYLVKRTGEKVFLECVQDMDHENMFWYRQDPGLGLRLIYFSYDVKMKEKGDIPEGYSVSREKKERFSLILESASTNQTSMYLCASSLGLAQQYFGPGTRLTVT.

The chain recombines TRBV6-1 with TRBJ1-3; 8 bases are shared with TRBD1. After removal of 1 base from V and 2 bases from J, the junction contained 4 bases not matched to a gene. CDR1 is MNHNS and CDR2 is SASEGT in the germline V gene. The CDR3 runs 16 residues. As DNA, the CDR3 is TGTGCCAGCAGTGAAGGGACAGGGTTCACTGGAAACACCATATATTTT. This gives the protein CASSEGTGFTGNTIYF.

The genes are TRBV11-2 and TRBJ2-3; D is unresolved. V gave up 5 bases and J gave up 5 bases, with 11 bases separating them. The CDR3 extends over 13 amino acids. Germline V lookup: CDR1 SGHAT, CDR2 FQNNGV. The CDR3 region is CASSKTAGDTQYF. CDR3 sequence (DNA): TGTGCCAGCAGCAAAACCGCCGGAGATACGCAGTATTTT.

The gene calls are TRBV5-1 and TRBJ1-1, with a tentative D call TRBD1 (5 bases). The V gene lost 0 bases and the J gene lost 3 bases, with 12 bases spanning the gap. This CDR3 has 15 amino acids. Germline V gene sequence: CDR1 SGHRS, CDR2 YFSETQ. The CDR3 nucleotides read TGCGCCAGCAGCTTGGTGGGGGGAAGAGACACTGAAGCTTTCTTT. This sequence encodes CASSLVGGRDTEAFF.

Notes on this clone: Additional DNA sequences in this sample encode the identical CDR3. This chain uses TRBV5-1 with TRBJ2-2, with TRBD2 matching over 8 bases. Trimming cost V 0 bases and J 6 bases; bases outside gene matches: 7. Germline loops: CDR1 SGHRS, CDR2 YFSETQ. CDR3 size: 16 residues. CDR3 sequence (DNA): TGCGCCAGCAGCTTGGGGCCGGGGGGGACCTCCGGGGAGCTGTTTTTT. Residues: CASSLGPGGTSGELFF.